The entry below gives a single TCR beta chain sequence along with its context. Investigators sorted PBMCs to obtain both CD4+ and CD8+ T cells. CDR1 is SQVTM, CDR2 ANQGSEA, per germline. Trimming removed 4 bases from V and 5 bases from J, with 12 bases in between. There are 12 residues in the CDR3. The data were obtained in a study of CD8+ T cells in alopecia areata. Reverse transcribed after extraction, RNA yielded cDNA as the sequencing template. Generated by immunoSEQ multiplex PCR, the TCRdb table keeps only in-frame clones and is missing some. This sample has 140,000 to 150,000 clones, with roughly 48% found just once.

Sequencing was carried out using CD4+ T cells sorted from blood. The chain combines TRBV29-1 with TRBJ2-7; possible D gene TRBD2, 6 bases. This clonotype was obtained from a human donor with alopecia areata. CDR3 nucleotide sequence: TGCAGCGTTGCTCCCAGGGAGGACGAGCAGTACTTC. Amino acids: CSVAPREDEQYF.